This T cell receptor (beta chain) was retrieved from a study of read filtering for tumor transcriptome and immune sequencing. Study-level background: Among patients, roughly 17 were male and 14 female, aged 47 to 80 (mean about 72). R-ISS stage counts were eight or nine for I, 15 to 20 for II, about seven for III.

The library was built from roughly 400 ng RNA with molecular barcoded adaptors for alpha/delta and beta/gamma chains. MiXCR, applied by TCRdb to the reads, yields one record per CDR3 protein. Here the sample spans some 19,000 distinct CDR3 sequences, approximately 20% being singletons. The CDR3 has 12 amino acids. Per the germline V gene, CDR1 is MDHEN and CDR2 is SYDVKM. V lost 7 bases to trimming and J lost 7 bases, with 13 bases between them. The chain joins TRBV28 to TRBJ1-2; D is undetermined. This receptor was taken from a donor over 35 with multiple myeloma. Sequenced: a population of CD138-negative cells sorted from bone marrow. The CDR3 loop reads CASTSQLTGYTF. The DNA of the CDR3 is TGTGCCAGCACGAGTCAATTGACTGGCTACACCTTC.